Listed here is a single T cell receptor (beta chain). No antigen is known for it. The CDR3 sequence is 14 residues long. Trimming removed 6 bases at V and 1 base at J, with 12 bases between. Germline CDR1 reads LNHDA; CDR2 reads SQIVND (reference sequence). This entry belongs to a study of OX40 agonist ivuxolimab in advanced cancers. In the study overall: Treatment received earlier with anti-PD-1, anti-PD-L1 or anti-CTLA-4 agents was allowed, and approximately 40% had some. Study-wide results and limits: Clonal expansion from baseline to week 6 occurred in both CD4+ and CD8+ T cells.

Data came from immunoSEQ multiplex PCR; TCRdb stores just in-frame clones and leaves some out. The repertoire includes 40,000 to 45,000 clones, 80% to 90% of them detected once, and 6% sits in the top ten. Specimen: CD4+ or CD8+ T cells sorted from blood, collected in a trial of the OX40 agonist ivuxolimab. The origin of this receptor is an adult with an advanced solid tumor such as melanoma, head and neck, liver or kidney cancer. V is TRBV19 and J is TRBJ1-1; D is ambiguous. CDR3 DNA: TGTGCCAGTAGGGACTGGTCAAGGAACACTGAAGCTTTCTTT. It translates to CASRDWSRNTEAFF.